This entry features one T cell receptor (beta chain) sequence. The ends were cut back, 3 bases at V and 5 bases at J, with 5 bases in the middle. Germline CDR1 reads SNHLY; CDR2 reads FYNNEI. The CDR3 runs 13 residues. No ophthalmopathy progression within 18 months constituted stable Graves' hyperthyroidism. Participants, patients aged 18 to 65, had newly diagnosed hyperthyroidism with a duration under 2 months. On the basis of clinical symptoms, serum thyroxine and TRAb, thyroid ultrasound and orbital computed tomography, diagnoses were made. Out of approximately 9.9 ml of fresh peripheral blood came the PBMCs. The data belong to a study of T cells in Graves' hyperthyroidism and ophthalmopathy. RNA transcripts served as the template for amplifying TCR beta CDR3 regions. A first-round RT-PCR of the TCR CDR3 used the HTBI primer set. TCRdb re-analysed the multiplex PCR reads in MiXCR, keeping a single row per CDR3 protein. The table lists 500,000 to 600,000 distinct CDR3 sequences, over 15% of them singletons, with 18% in the top ten.

This sequence originates from a woman between 18 and 29 years old with Graves' hyperthyroidism. Sequencing was done on a sample of blood. The chain combines TRBV2 with TRBJ1-6; D uncertain. The CDR3 sequence is CASSEADNSPLHF. The CDR3 DNA is TGTGCCAGCAGTGAGGCAGATAATTCACCCCTCCACTTT.